The T cell receptor beta chain under discussion was sequenced for a study of cytomegalovirus exposure and HLA in healthy donors. Across the whole study: Inside one of the first data releases sat around 86 million unique TCRs taken from HLA-typed donors. Study-wide points: Later analysis identified several of the most significant clusters that appeared linked to common viral pathogens.

As to this clone: Its antigen is currently unknown.

Germline-derived CDR1 and CDR2 are SGHDT and YYEEEE. The CDR3 spans 12 residues. Researchers ran the PCR with 60 Vbeta and 13 Jbeta primers. TCRdb's copy holds only in-frame clones and misses some; the assay was immunoSEQ multiplex PCR. The sample records some 140,000 clones, more than 70% being singletons. This receptor was identified in a woman aged 40 to 50 in good health and CMV-seropositive. Specimen: PBMCs. The chain links TRBV5-6 to TRBJ2-5; TRBD1 matches at 7 bases. The J call may be incorrect, as the DNA end agrees better with TRBJ2-7. CDR3 bases: TGTGCCAGCAGCCGGGACAGCCACGAGCAGTACTTC. It is translated as CASSRDSHEQYF.